Presented here are 13 T cell receptor beta chains from one specimen sequenced in a study of blood T cells in healthy people across ages. Together with a sample-barcoded 5' primer, a J-beta primer mix was included in a second PCR lasting roughly 6 to 12 cycles. Via MiXCR, TCRdb re-called the 5' RACE reads, giving one row per CDR3 protein. The sample consists of more than 750,000 distinct CDR3 sequences, roughly 29% of them appearing once. These sequences were also reported in another study, on T cells of mothers and their children.

Sequencing input: blood. These receptors were taken from a woman between 35 and 50 years old in good health.

On this clonotype itself: A read error may explain this, as a much larger clone is one base away. The chain carries TRBV5-1 and TRBJ2-3; TRBD1 or TRBD2 may be the D gene (7 bases each). The CDR3 is 15 residues long. Germline assignment: CDR1 SGHRS and CDR2 YFSETQ. The CDR3 sequence: CAGSSQGGSTDTQYF. The CDR3 DNA reads as TGCGCCGGCAGCTCTCAGGGGGGGAGCACAGATACGCAGTATTTT.

This clonotype was picked up one time. Being one base from a much bigger clone, this may be a read error. The chain is built from TRBV11-3 and TRBJ2-7, with D perhaps TRBD2 (5 bases). The germline gives CDR1 SGHNT, CDR2 YENEEA. The CDR3 spans 13 residues. The CDR3 bases are TGTGCCAGCAGCTCCGGTTCGGGGTACGAGCGGTACTTC. Translated: CASSSGSGYERYF.

DNA of the CDR3: TGTGCCAGCAGCCAAGGCGGGGGGTTGGGGTCGTCCGAGCAGTACTTC. It is translated as CASSQGGGLGSSEQYF. The chain is built from TRBV4-2 and TRBJ2-7; 8 nucleotides agree with TRBD2. This CDR3 is 16 amino acids long. The J segment lost 6 bases and the V segment lost 1 base, leaving 11 bases of the junction unmatched. Germline V CDR1 and CDR2: LGHNA, YNFKEQ.

The chain's CDR3 is CASNPTGGQETQYF. For the CDR3, the DNA is TGTGCCAGCAATCCAACAGGCGGTCAAGAGACCCAGTACTTC. The chain joins TRBV7-2 to TRBJ2-5; D might be TRBD1 (5 bases). The V end was cut by 7 bases, the J end by 2 bases, with 14 bases between. Germline V gene sequence: CDR1 SGHTA, CDR2 FQGNSA. CDR3 length: 14 residues.

The chain links TRBV7-9 to TRBJ1-2; D is unresolved. The CDR3 spans 14 residues. Germline V gives CDR1 SEHNR, CDR2 FQNEAQ (reference sequence). Trimming removed 10 bases from V and 8 bases from J, with 23 bases in between. CDR3 sequence reads: CATRRGENPVGYTF. CDR3 bases: TGTGCCACTCGCCGCGGGGAAAACCCCGTGGGCTACACCTTC.

The chain combines TRBV7-9 with TRBJ2-5; tentative D call: TRBD1 (6 bases). Germline V gene sequence: CDR1 SEHNR, CDR2 FQNEAQ (reference sequence). The ends were cut back, 5 bases at V and 5 bases at J, with 18 bases in the middle. CDR3 length: 15 residues. The CDR3 DNA follows: TGTGCCAGCAGCATCAGACAGGCTGGCCATGAGACCCAGTACTTC. Its translation: CASSIRQAGHETQYF.

The rearrangement uses TRBV28 and TRBJ2-6; D remains unclear. This CDR3 has 17 residues. Trimming removed 4 bases at V and 2 bases at J, with 15 bases between. Germline CDR1 is MDHEN and CDR2 is SYDVKM. The CDR3 DNA reads as TGTGCCAGCAGTTCTATCCTCAGTGGGGCTGGGGCCAACGTCCTGACTTTC. This gives the protein CASSSILSGAGANVLTF. Supplemented by reference TRBV28 and TRBJ2-6, the full variable domain reads DVKVTQSSRYLVKRTGEKVFLECVQDMDHENMFWYRQDPGLGLRLIYFSYDVKMKEKGDIPEGYSVSREKKERFSLILESASTNQTSMYLCASSSILSGAGANVLTFGAGSRLTVL.

The chain has TRBV20-1 and TRBJ1-2; D is possibly TRBD1 (6 bases). Trimming took 5 bases from V and 4 from J, leaving 20 bases between them. The CDR3 spans 15 residues. Germline-derived CDR1 and CDR2 are DFQATT and SNEGSKA (reference sequence). The chain's CDR3 is CSAPIGQLFSYGYTF. For the CDR3, the DNA is TGCAGTGCTCCGATCGGACAGCTATTTTCCTATGGCTACACCTTC.

This clonotype appeared a few times. V usage is TRBV7-8 and J usage is TRBJ1-6, with D unresolved. Looked up from germline, CDR1 is SGHVS and CDR2 is FQNEAQ. V lost 1 base and J 8 bases, leaving 9 bases between the germline ends. The CDR3 consists of 14 residues. This CDR3 is CASSLESGYSPLHF. CDR3 nucleotide sequence: TGTGCCAGCAGCTTAGAGTCGGGGTATTCACCCCTCCACTTT.

This clonotype was recorded many times. This chain uses TRBV25-1 with TRBJ2-5; 7 bases align to TRBD1. J was trimmed by 5 bases and V by 3 bases; bases with no gene match: 9. The CDR3 sequence is 15 residues long. Germline loops: CDR1 MGHDK, CDR2 SYGVNS. Written as DNA, the CDR3 is TGTGCCAGCAGTGACTCCTACAGGGGACGTGAGACCCAGTACTTC. Translation gives CASSDSYRGRETQYF.

As for this clonotype: An end of the junction differs from the germline gene, which may be a read error. This chain connects TRBV9 to TRBJ1-2; D ambiguous. The CDR3 contains 12 residues. Germline V lookup: CDR1 SGDLS, CDR2 YYNGEE. CDR3 amino acids: CTSSESTYGYTF. Written as DNA, the CDR3 is TGTACCAGCAGCGAATCTACCTATGGCTACACCTTC.

This clonotype was recorded at least ten times. V gene TRBV28 combines with J gene TRBJ2-4; no definite D call. The V and J ends lost 4 bases and 1 base respectively, with 5 bases between them. Per the germline V gene, CDR1 is MDHEN and CDR2 is SYDVKM. The CDR3 sequence is 13 residues long. Here the CDR3 DNA reads TGTGCCAGCAGTTCCTTGGCCAAAAACATTCAGTACTTC. Amino acids: CASSSLAKNIQYF.

The chain joins TRBV28 to TRBJ1-2; D is possibly TRBD1 (5 bases). Trimming pared 6 bases from V and 1 base from J, leaving 21 bases between. The germline V gene has CDR1 MDHEN and CDR2 SYDVKM. The CDR3 loop spans 17 amino acids. CDR3 sequence: CASRLWFRAGGNYGYTF. As DNA, the CDR3 is TGTGCCAGCAGACTCTGGTTCAGGGCCGGGGGTAACTATGGCTACACCTTC.